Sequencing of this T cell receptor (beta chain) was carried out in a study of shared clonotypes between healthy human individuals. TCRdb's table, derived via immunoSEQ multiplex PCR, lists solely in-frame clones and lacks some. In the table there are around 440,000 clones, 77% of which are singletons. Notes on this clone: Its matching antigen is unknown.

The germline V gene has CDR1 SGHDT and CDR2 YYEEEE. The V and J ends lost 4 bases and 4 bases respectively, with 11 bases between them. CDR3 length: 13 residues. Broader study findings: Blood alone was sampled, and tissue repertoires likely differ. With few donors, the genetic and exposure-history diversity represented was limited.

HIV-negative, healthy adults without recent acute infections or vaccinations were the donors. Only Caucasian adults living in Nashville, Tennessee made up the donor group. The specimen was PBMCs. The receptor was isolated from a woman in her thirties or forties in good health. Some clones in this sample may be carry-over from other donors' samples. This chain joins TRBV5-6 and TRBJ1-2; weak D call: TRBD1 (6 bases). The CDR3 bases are TGTGCCAGCAGCCTACAGGGAGGCTATGGCTACACCTTC. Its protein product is CASSLQGGYGYTF.